The sequence of this T cell receptor beta chain was determined in a study of T cells in Graves' hyperthyroidism and ophthalmopathy (dated 2019 in TCRdb). At the level of the whole study: Peripheral blood was sampled at the time of initial diagnosis, prior to any treatment. To identify TCR V-J signatures that set the groups apart, the researchers used a discovery cohort of 100 patients, made up of roughly 45 with Graves' ophthalmopathy and some 58 with stable Graves' hyperthyroidism. The paper describes TCR Vbeta CDR3 sequencing of 135 peripheral blood samples, made up of some 42 ophthalmopathy patients, 70 to 75 hyperthyroidism patients and 17 progressor patients. In several Graves' hyperthyroidism patients, the study also compared T-cell repertoires from thyroid tissue with T-cell repertoires from blood. After sampling, hyperthyroidism patients received methimazole starting at 30 mg daily, and ophthalmopathy patients received high-dose intravenous methylprednisolone. Prospective prediction of ophthalmopathy was tested in an independent validation cohort of 18 to 20 hyperthyroidism patients and 17 patients who later progressed to ophthalmopathy. The 100 or so discovery patients were divided at random into training and test sets in a 7:3 ratio. Paper-wide results and their limitations: Sample size was not statistically predetermined, and blinding of investigators to group allocation was not performed. In validation, the model predicted progression to ophthalmopathy with over 65% sensitivity and about 73% specificity, a median of roughly seven months before onset. A model built on a 13 V-J signature distinguished ophthalmopathy from stable hyperthyroidism, reaching 85% to 90% sensitivity and under 84% specificity in cross-validation and 80%/75% in testing. Most expanded thyroid clonotypes (frequency above 0.001) were also detected in blood, a finding suggesting that blood repertoires may reflect thyroid immune responses.

In its sample, this clonotype was seen a few times. Its antigen remains undetermined. No base quality information exists; no much larger clone differs at one position. In the ophthalmopathy patients, disease was moderately to severely active, with a Clinical Activity Score of 3 or more, a NOSPECS grade of 4 or more, and a duration of less than 3 months. The study excluded patients with uncontrolled infections, other autoimmune diseases, pregnancy or lactation. Diagnoses were established on the basis of clinical symptoms, serum thyroxine and TRAb, thyroid ultrasound, and orbital computed tomography. PBMCs were separated from over 9 ml of fresh peripheral blood using Ficoll-Paque density gradient centrifugation. Trizol reagent was used to extract total RNA, and RNA quality was then checked on an Agilent 2100 Bioanalyzer. V trim: 5 bases; J trim: 6 bases; unmatched bases: 12. The CDR3 numbers 16 residues from cysteine through phenylalanine. Of all the DNA, just the CDR3 is kept, 48 bases in frame from base 1. In the germline V gene, CDR1 corresponds to MDHEN and CDR2 to SYDVKM.

The TCR beta CDR3 regions were amplified from RNA transcripts. For the first round of RT-PCR on the TCR CDR3, the HTBI primer set was used together with the Qiagen OneStep RT-PCR kit. Libraries were constructed in a second round of multiplex PCR, after which size selection and purification were carried out. Sequencing of the libraries was done on an Illumina HiSeq2000 using paired-end 100 bp reads. The paper's processing steps were these. SOAPnuke was used to process the raw data, throwing out any read that contained adapters or uncalled bases, had a mean Phred below 15, or lacked an exact constant-primer or identifier match. High-quality paired reads were merged with COPE v1.2.5, and unique nucleotide sequences were defined as clonotypes. Clonotypes were aligned to IMGT TRBV, TRBD and TRBJ reference segments using MiTCR v1.1. Analysis was restricted to V-J combinations with a frequency above 0.0001, which covered 99% to 99.2% of repertoires. The TCS score was defined as the ratio of F50 (clonal expansion) to E x V (chaos), calculated using BLOSUM62-based TCRdist between CDR3 peptides within each V-J. Welch's t-statistics and random forest reduced just over 500 V-J features to 13, which were used in a naive Bayes classifier (R e1071). Clones were called with MiXCR by TCRdb after fastp trimmed the public reads at Q25, and only in-frame beta chains were retained. When rows share a CDR3 protein, they turn into one entry using the most common DNA and genes. TCRdb, rather than the study authors, made the V and J calls. The sample has 300,000 to 500,000 distinct CDR3 sequences on record, about 14% of them singletons. Around 27% of the sample comes from the top ten.

This receptor was taken from a man aged 50 to 60 with Graves' ophthalmopathy. Recombination linked TRBV28 to TRBJ2-7; 11 bases in the middle match TRBD1. Sequenced: blood. The CDR3 region has the sequence CASSPTTGTGGSEQYF. Here is the DNA: TGTGCCAGCAGTCCTACTACCGGGACAGGGGGATCCGAGCAGTACTTC.